Shown below are 27 T cell receptor beta chains from a single sample sequenced in a study of T-cell memory formation after mild COVID-19. TCRdb fed the 5' RACE reads into MiXCR, producing one record per CDR3 protein. Of 250,000 to 350,000 distinct CDR3 sequences listed, just under 20% are singletons. Material for sequencing was PBMCs or a T cell subset sorted from them (not recorded which). All receptors come from a young man who had mild COVID-19 (a few samples of this study predate the infection). Cell type and time point are not known.

CDR3: CASSLFGTPNYGYTF. DNA for the CDR3: TGTGCCAGCAGTTTATTTGGGACTCCGAACTATGGCTACACCTTC. The V and J genes are TRBV27 and TRBJ1-2; D might be TRBD1 (5 bases). Deletions cut 1 base from V and 2 bases from J, with 11 bases between. This CDR3 spans 15 amino acids. Germline CDR1 is MNHEY and CDR2 is SMNVEV (reference sequence).

The chain joins TRBV4-1 to TRBJ1-1, with D unresolved. The CDR3 is made up of 13 amino acids. Trimming removed 1 base from V and 11 bases from J, with 14 bases in between. CDR1 is MGHRA, CDR2 YSYEKL, per germline. The DNA for the CDR3 is TGCGCCAGCAGCCAAGCCCCGGGCCCCGGGGCTTTCTTT. It yields the protein CASSQAPGPGAFF.

This clonotype has just one count. The rearrangement uses TRBV20-1 and TRBJ1-2; tentatively, D is TRBD1 (6 bases). Per germline, CDR1 DFQATT and CDR2 SNEGSKA (reference sequence). V was trimmed by 3 bases and J by 5 bases, leaving 10 bases between them. The CDR3 consists of 12 residues. The CDR3 loop reads CSARTGSYGYTF. The CDR3 coding sequence is TGCAGTGCTAGGACAGGCTCATATGGCTACACCTTC.

The gene calls are TRBV20-1 and TRBJ2-1; 10 bases are shared with TRBD2. This CDR3 has 14 amino acids. Germline CDR1 and CDR2: DFQATT and SNEGSKA (reference sequence). V lost 1 base to trimming and J lost 6 bases; unmatched junction nucleotides: 3. Here the CDR3 DNA reads TGCAGTGCTAGAGCCCTAGCGGGGGTCAATGAGCAGTTCTTC. It yields the protein CSARALAGVNEQFF.

V gene TRBV13 combines with J gene TRBJ2-3, with D possibly matching TRBD2 (7 bases). The CDR3 is 15 amino acids. V lost 4 bases and J 2 bases, leaving 13 bases between the germline ends. In germline, CDR1 is PRHDT, CDR2 FYEKMQ (reference sequence). As DNA, the CDR3 is TGTGCCAGCAGCTCGCGCGGGGGCCCCACAGATACGCAGTATTTT. Translation: CASSSRGGPTDTQYF.

This chain uses TRBV6-5 with TRBJ2-2, with 10 nucleotides matching TRBD1. This CDR3 is built from 16 residues. In germline, CDR1 is MNHEY, CDR2 SVGAGI. With V trimmed by 6 bases and J by 8 bases, 12 bases remained unmatched. CDR3 coding DNA: TGTGCCAGCAGCCGAAACGACAGGGGGCCTCGGGGGGAGCTGTTTTTT. Its protein product is CASSRNDRGPRGELFF.

The chain links TRBV6-2 or TRBV6-3 to TRBJ1-2; no clear D gene. Trimming cost V 6 bases and J 0 bases, with 20 bases left between them. CDR1 MNHEY and CDR2 SVGEGT come from the germline V gene. This CDR3 has 17 residues. The CDR3 sequence is CASRSLKGRSTNYGYTF. The DNA for the CDR3 is TGTGCCAGCAGGAGCCTAAAGGGCAGGAGCACTAACTATGGCTACACCTTC.

The chain employs TRBV4-3 and TRBJ2-1; D unresolved. CDR1 is LGHNA and CDR2 is YSLEER in the germline V gene. V dropped 10 bases and J dropped 2 bases, with 12 bases sitting between them. The CDR3 spans 13 residues. The CDR3 sequence is CATSELPYNEQFF. The CDR3 region has the DNA TGCGCCACCTCGGAGCTCCCCTACAATGAGCAGTTCTTC.

The gene calls are TRBV28 and TRBJ2-2; tentatively, D is TRBD1 or TRBD2 (5 bases each). Germline V gene lookup returns CDR1 MDHEN and CDR2 SYDVKM. The ends were cut back, 2 bases at V and 5 bases at J, with 12 bases in the middle. This CDR3 comprises 15 residues. CDR3 sequence (DNA): TGTGCCAGCAGTTTAGGGACCCGGTTGACCGGGGAGCTGTTTTTT. It codes for CASSLGTRLTGELFF.

The rearrangement links TRBV4-1 to TRBJ1-1; D unresolved. V was pared by 1 base and J by 0 bases, with 9 bases between. CDR3 size: 15 residues. From germline, CDR1 is MGHRA and CDR2 YSYEKL. The CDR3: CASSQARAMNTEAFF. Here the CDR3 DNA reads TGCGCCAGCAGCCAAGCAAGGGCTATGAACACTGAAGCTTTCTTT.

This clonotype was seen many times. Written as DNA, the CDR3 is TGTGCCAGCAGGGAAATCGAAGACACTGAAGCTTTCTTT. Translation: CASREIEDTEAFF. The V call is TRBV12-3 or TRBV12-4, the J call TRBJ1-1; D uncertain. This CDR3 has 13 amino acids. Deletions cut 6 bases from V and 3 bases from J, with 11 bases between.

V is TRBV7-9 and J is TRBJ2-1; 7 bases align to TRBD2. The germline gives CDR1 SEHNR, CDR2 FQNEAQ (reference sequence). This CDR3 spans 13 amino acids. Trimming cost V 0 bases and J 8 bases; bases outside gene matches: 1. This chain's CDR3 is CASSLAGGYEQFF. For the CDR3, the DNA is TGTGCCAGCAGCTTAGCGGGGGGGTATGAGCAGTTCTTC.

This clonotype was recorded only once. V is TRBV1 and J is TRBJ1-5; TRBD1, the table's D call, was not compared with the DNA. TRBV1 counts as a pseudogene. This CDR3 spans 20 amino acids. The CDR3 reads CTSSQGNGQGGENLNQPQHF. CDR3 DNA sequence: TGCACCAGCAGCCAAGGTAACGGACAGGGAGGGGAGAACCTAAATCAGCCCCAGCATTTT.

The chain is built from TRBV2 and TRBJ2-7; D call uncertain. The ends were cut back, 1 base at V and 3 bases at J, with 10 bases in the middle. Germline V gene sequence: CDR1 SNHLY, CDR2 FYNNEI. This CDR3 has 14 amino acids. Here the CDR3 reads CASSEGARLYEQYV. As DNA, the CDR3 is TGTGCCAGCAGTGAAGGGGCAAGACTCTACGAGCAGTACGTC.

This clonotype was found a few times. This rearrangement joins TRBV5-5 to TRBJ2-7; D is undetermined. Trimming pared 4 bases from V and 2 bases from J, leaving 19 bases between. Looked up from germline, CDR1 is SGHKS and CDR2 is YYEKEE (reference sequence). The CDR3 sequence is 16 residues long. CDR3 loop: CASSPGVRVSTYEQYV. CDR3 coding DNA: TGTGCCAGCAGCCCTGGAGTTAGGGTTTCCACCTACGAGCAGTACGTC.

The chain uses TRBV5-1 and TRBJ2-5; TRBD2 matches 7 bases. Germline V gene data show CDR1 as SGHRS and CDR2 as YFSETQ. The CDR3 totals 14 residues. After removal of 2 bases from V and 3 bases from J, the junction contained 4 bases not matched to a gene. Here the CDR3 DNA reads TGCGCCAGCAGCTTCGGGGGACTAAAAGAGACCCAGTACTTC. Protein sequence: CASSFGGLKETQYF.

J is TRBJ1-4 and V is TRBV7-8, with D perhaps TRBD1 (5 bases). Germline values: CDR1 SGHVS, CDR2 FQNEAQ. The CDR3 consists of 12 residues. V lost 5 bases and J 8 bases, leaving 9 bases between the germline ends. Here the CDR3 DNA reads TGTGCCAGCAGCGGGGGGAGGGAAAAACTGTTTTTT. This encodes CASSGGREKLFF.

This clonotype was seen many times. V gene TRBV3-1 combines with J gene TRBJ2-1; TRBD2 aligns across 9 bases. Unmatched junction bases numbered 10, after V lost 5 bases and J lost 5 bases. The CDR3 sequence is 16 residues long. Germline V CDR1 and CDR2: LGHDT, YNNKEL (reference sequence). The CDR3 loop reads CASSFPERGDDNEQFF. CDR3 DNA: TGTGCCAGCAGCTTTCCCGAGCGGGGGGACGACAATGAGCAGTTCTTC.

The V call is TRBV20-1, the J call TRBJ2-7, with 8 bases that match TRBD1. Germline V lookup: CDR1 DFQATT, CDR2 SNEGSKA (reference sequence). V shed 5 bases and J 6 bases; nucleotides not matched to a gene: 3. This CDR3 is 11 amino acids long. In DNA, the CDR3 is TGCAGTGCTCAGGGGGCGAGCGAGCAGTACGTC. Encoded protein: CSAQGASEQYV.

The V gene is TRBV2, the J gene TRBJ2-3; D remains ambiguous. V shed 4 bases and J shed 2 bases, with 10 bases lying between them. This CDR3 contains 14 residues. Germline CDR1 is SNHLY and CDR2 is FYNNEI. CDR3 nucleotide sequence: TGTGCCAGCAGTGGGGAAGTCTACACAGATACGCAGTATTTT. This gives the protein CASSGEVYTDTQYF.

The chain combines TRBV20-1 with TRBJ2-7; 7 nucleotides match TRBD1. V gave up 2 bases and J gave up 5 bases; unmatched junction bases: 3. The length of the CDR3 is 12 residues. The germline V gene has CDR1 DFQATT and CDR2 SNEGSKA (reference sequence). CDR3 nucleotide sequence: TGCAGTGCTAGAAAACAGGGGAACGAGCAGTACTTC. The encoded protein is CSARKQGNEQYF.

The chain combines TRBV11-1 with TRBJ1-3; D gene ambiguous. From germline, CDR1 is SGHAT and CDR2 FQDESV (reference sequence). The length of the CDR3 is 17 residues. With 0 bases removed from V and 0 bases from J, the gap between germline ends came to 12 bases. CDR3 sequence (DNA): TGTGCCAGCAGCTTAGCCCTGGTGACCGTCTCTGGAAACACCATATATTTT. Translation gives CASSLALVTVSGNTIYF. The whole variable domain, remainder taken from reference TRBV11-1 and TRBJ1-3, is EAEVAQSPRYKITEKSQAVAFWCDPISGHATLYWYRQILGQGPELLVQFQDESVVDDSQLPKDRFSAERLKGVDSTLKIQPAELGDSAMYLCASSLALVTVSGNTIYFGEGSWLTVV.

The chain carries TRBV20-1 and TRBJ2-3, with D perhaps given as TRBD1 or TRBD2 (5 bases each). The CDR3 has 12 residues. Trimming stripped 5 bases from V and 2 bases from J, with 8 bases between. Germline values: CDR1 DFQATT, CDR2 SNEGSKA (reference sequence). CDR3 nucleotide sequence: TGCAGTGCTTGGGACGCCACAGATACGCAGTATTTT. As protein: CSAWDATDTQYF.

The CDR3 DNA sequence: TGCGCCAGCAGCCCCCACCCGGAGGGTGGGACTGAAGCTTTCTTT. Translating it yields CASSPHPEGGTEAFF. V and J are TRBV5-1 and TRBJ1-1; D is ambiguous. The V and J ends lost 4 bases and 5 bases respectively, with 18 bases between them. The CDR3 contains 15 residues. Germline CDR1 reads SGHRS; CDR2 reads YFSETQ. Full variable domain (remainder filled in from reference TRBV5-1 and TRBJ1-1): KAGVTQTPRYLIKTRGQQVTLSCSPISGHRSVSWYQQTPGQGLQFLFEYFSETQRNKGNFPGRFSGRQFSNSRSEMNVSTLELGDSALYLCASSPHPEGGTEAFFGQGTRLTVV.

This clonotype was detected only a few times. The rearrangement joins TRBV5-5 to TRBJ2-1; weak D call: TRBD2 (5 bases). V lost 7 bases, J lost 3 bases, and 14 bases lay in between. Per the germline V gene, CDR1 is SGHKS and CDR2 is YYEKEE (reference sequence). The CDR3 contains 14 residues. The CDR3 bases are TGTGCCAGCCGACCTGGACGGGACTACAATGAGCAGTTCTTC. It specifies CASRPGRDYNEQFF.

This chain links TRBV20-1 with TRBJ2-5; 7 nucleotides line up with TRBD2. V lost 3 bases to trimming and J lost 3 bases; unmatched junction nucleotides: 10. This CDR3 spans 15 amino acids. CDR1 and CDR2 from the germline V gene are DFQATT and SNEGSKA (reference sequence). CDR3 sequence: CSARLAEEQEETQYF. Written as DNA, the CDR3 is TGCAGTGCTAGGCTAGCGGAAGAACAGGAAGAGACCCAGTACTTC.

The sample holds a few counts of this clonotype. The genes are TRBV5-1 and TRBJ2-1; 9 bases are shared with TRBD1. The CDR3 is 16 amino acids. In germline, CDR1 is SGHRS, CDR2 YFSETQ. With 1 base clipped from V and 10 bases from J, the junction kept 12 bases outside the gene matches. The CDR3 DNA reads as TGCGCCAGCAGCTTGTCCTTAGGGACAGGGAAAAACGAGCAGTTCTTC. Translating it yields CASSLSLGTGKNEQFF.